This T cell receptor (beta chain) stems from a study of shared clonotypes between healthy human individuals. Study-wide context: Each donor's CD4 naive and CD4 memory cells filled three plates apiece, CD8 naive two, and CD8 memory one. Points from the study as a whole: Sampling covered nothing but blood. Tissue TCR repertoires likely differ from those found in blood.

A deep-level run was used for the assay. Authors' analysis steps: Junction-only immunoSEQ sequences carried no quality scores, so filtering differed. TCRdb's copy holds only in-frame clones and misses some; the assay was immunoSEQ multiplex PCR. The DNA was the basis for D and trimming; V, J and clone size are from that table. The sample comprises about 2,200,000 clones, roughly 91% of which are singletons, and over 1.5% rests with the top ten. Naive CD8 cells lacked CD45RO and underwent positive selection for CCR7, leaving out terminally differentiated effector memory CD45RA+ cells. Remarks on this clone: Its target is unknown.

The clonotype comes from a man aged 18 to 30 in good health. Some clones in this sample may be carry-over from other donors' samples. The sequencing sample was made of naive CD8+ T cells from PBMCs.

CDR3 bases: TGTGCCAGCGCCTGGGGACGGCCTGGCGCAGATACGCAGTATTTT. As protein: CASAWGRPGADTQYF. The chain couples TRBV9 to TRBJ2-3; D may match TRBD1 or TRBD2 (5 bases each). The germline gives CDR1 SGDLS, CDR2 YYNGEE. The CDR3 covers 15 residues. V lost 7 bases to trimming and J lost 4 bases, with 19 bases between them.